This section outlines one T cell receptor beta chain sequence together with its context. As yet, its antigen is unknown. J lost 2 bases, V lost 4 bases, and 8 bases had no gene match. This CDR3 has 15 residues. Germline V gene data show CDR1 as SGHTS and CDR2 as YDEGEE. The record originates from a study of cytomegalovirus exposure and HLA in healthy donors. The PCR made use of 60 Vbeta and 13 Jbeta primers. TCRdb keeps only in-frame clones here, not all; method: immunoSEQ multiplex PCR. The sample lists about 200,000 clones; about 88% were seen once. Regarding the study as a whole: TCR beta chain V- and J-gene trimming was linked, in a later analysis, to a missense variant in DCLRE1C. CMV serostatus was the sole immune exposure data available.

The sample consisted of PBMCs. The rearrangement joins TRBV5-8 to TRBJ2-7, with 8 nucleotides matching TRBD2. This receptor was taken from a young woman in good health and CMV-seronegative. The CDR3 region has the DNA TGTGCCAGCAGCGCAACCGGGACTAGTACCTACGAGCAGTACTTC. Translation gives CASSATGTSTYEQYF.